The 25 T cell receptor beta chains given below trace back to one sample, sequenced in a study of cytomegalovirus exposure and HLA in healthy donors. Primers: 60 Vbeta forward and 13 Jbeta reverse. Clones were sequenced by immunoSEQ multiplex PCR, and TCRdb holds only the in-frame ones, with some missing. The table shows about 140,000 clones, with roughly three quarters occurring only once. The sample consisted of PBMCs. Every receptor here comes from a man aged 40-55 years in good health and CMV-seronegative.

CDR3 coding DNA: TGTGCCAGCAGTTCACAGGGATTGGGAAACACCATATATTTT. This translates into CASSSQGLGNTIYF. The rearrangement joins TRBV6-5 to TRBJ1-3; a weak D match, TRBD1 (6 bases). This CDR3 is 14 amino acids long. Between the trimmed V and J ends, which lost 4 bases and 4 bases, there was a span of 11 bases. Germline values: CDR1 MNHEY, CDR2 SVGAGI.

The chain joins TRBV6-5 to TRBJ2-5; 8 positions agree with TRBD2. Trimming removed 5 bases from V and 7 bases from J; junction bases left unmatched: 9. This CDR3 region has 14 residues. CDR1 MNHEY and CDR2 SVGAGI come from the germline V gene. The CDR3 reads CASSMLGGVGTQYF. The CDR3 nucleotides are TGTGCCAGCAGTATGCTCGGGGGGGTCGGGACCCAGTACTTC.

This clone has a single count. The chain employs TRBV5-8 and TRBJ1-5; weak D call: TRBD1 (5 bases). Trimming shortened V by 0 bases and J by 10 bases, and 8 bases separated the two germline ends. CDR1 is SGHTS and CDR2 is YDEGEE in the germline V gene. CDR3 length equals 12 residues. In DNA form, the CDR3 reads TGTGCCAGCAGCTTGGAAGGGGATCCCCAGCATTTT. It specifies CASSLEGDPQHF.

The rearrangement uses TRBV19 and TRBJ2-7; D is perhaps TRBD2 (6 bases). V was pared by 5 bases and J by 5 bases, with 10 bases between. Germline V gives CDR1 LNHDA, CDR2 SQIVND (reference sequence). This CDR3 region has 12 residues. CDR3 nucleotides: TGTGCCAGTAGTCACTGGGGGGACGAGCAGTACTTC. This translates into CASSHWGDEQYF.

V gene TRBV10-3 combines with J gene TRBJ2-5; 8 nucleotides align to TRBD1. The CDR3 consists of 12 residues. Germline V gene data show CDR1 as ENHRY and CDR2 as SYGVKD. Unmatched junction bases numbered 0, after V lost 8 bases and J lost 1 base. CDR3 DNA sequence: TGTGCCATCGGACAGGGCCAAGAGACCCAGTACTTC. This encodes CAIGQGQETQYF.

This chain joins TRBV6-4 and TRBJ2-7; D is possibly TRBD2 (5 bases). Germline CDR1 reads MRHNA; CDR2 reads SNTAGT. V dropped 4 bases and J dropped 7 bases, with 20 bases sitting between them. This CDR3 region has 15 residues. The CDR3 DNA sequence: TGTGCCAGCAGTGGGGTTCAGCGGTGGGTGGGTGAGCAGTACTTC. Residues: CASSGVQRWVGEQYF.

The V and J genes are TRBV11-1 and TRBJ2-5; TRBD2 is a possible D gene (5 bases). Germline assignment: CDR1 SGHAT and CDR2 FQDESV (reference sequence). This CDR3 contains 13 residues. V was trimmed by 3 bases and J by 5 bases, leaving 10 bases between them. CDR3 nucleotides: TGTGCCAGCAGCTTGGGGAGTTTGGAGACCCAGTACTTC. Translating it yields CASSLGSLETQYF.

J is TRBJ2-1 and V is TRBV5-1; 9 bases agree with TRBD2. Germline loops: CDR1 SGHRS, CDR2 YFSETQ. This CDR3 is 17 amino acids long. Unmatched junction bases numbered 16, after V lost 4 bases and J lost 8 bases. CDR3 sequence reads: CASSPSSSGTLAHEQFF. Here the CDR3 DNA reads TGCGCCAGCAGCCCAAGCTCTAGCGGGACCCTCGCCCATGAGCAGTTCTTC.

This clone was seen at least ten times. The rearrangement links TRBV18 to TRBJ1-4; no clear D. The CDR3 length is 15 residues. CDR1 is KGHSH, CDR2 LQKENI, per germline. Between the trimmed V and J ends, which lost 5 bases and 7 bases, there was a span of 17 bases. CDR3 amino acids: CASSTNQDRGEKLFF. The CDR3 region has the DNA TGTGCCAGCTCAACCAATCAGGACCGGGGTGAAAAACTGTTTTTT.

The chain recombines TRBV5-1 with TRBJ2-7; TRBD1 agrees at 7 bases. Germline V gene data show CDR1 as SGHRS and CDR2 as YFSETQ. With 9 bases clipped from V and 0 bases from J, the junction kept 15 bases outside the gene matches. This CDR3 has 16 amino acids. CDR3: CAIPTPGQLYSYEQYF. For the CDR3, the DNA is TGCGCCATACCTACCCCGGGACAGCTCTACTCCTACGAGCAGTACTTC.

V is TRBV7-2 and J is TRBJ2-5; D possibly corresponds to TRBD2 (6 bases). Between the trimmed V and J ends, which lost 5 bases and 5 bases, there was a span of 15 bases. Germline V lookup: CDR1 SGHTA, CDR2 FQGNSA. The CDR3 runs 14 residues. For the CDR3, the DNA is TGTGCCAGCAGCGGGGGGAGACAGAGGGAGACCCAGTACTTC. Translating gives CASSGGRQRETQYF. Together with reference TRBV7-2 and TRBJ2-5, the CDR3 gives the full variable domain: GAGVSQSPSNKVTEKGKDVELRCDPISGHTALYWYRQSLGQGLEFLIYFQGNSAPDKSGLPSDRFSAERTGGSVSTLTIQRTQQEDSAVYLCASSGGRQRETQYFGPGTRLLVL.

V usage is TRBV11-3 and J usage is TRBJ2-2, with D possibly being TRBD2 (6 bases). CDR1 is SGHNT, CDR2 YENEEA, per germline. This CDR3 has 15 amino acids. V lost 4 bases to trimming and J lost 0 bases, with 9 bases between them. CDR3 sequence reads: CASSSSGANTGELFF. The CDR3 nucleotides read TGTGCCAGCAGCTCGTCGGGAGCGAACACCGGGGAGCTGTTTTTT.

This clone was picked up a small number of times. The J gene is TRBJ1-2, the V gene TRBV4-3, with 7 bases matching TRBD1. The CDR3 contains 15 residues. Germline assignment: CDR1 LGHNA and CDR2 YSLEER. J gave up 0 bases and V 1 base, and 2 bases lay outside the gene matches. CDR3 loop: CASSQGTGANYGYTF. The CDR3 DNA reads TGCGCCAGCAGCCAAGGGACAGGCGCTAACTATGGCTACACCTTC.

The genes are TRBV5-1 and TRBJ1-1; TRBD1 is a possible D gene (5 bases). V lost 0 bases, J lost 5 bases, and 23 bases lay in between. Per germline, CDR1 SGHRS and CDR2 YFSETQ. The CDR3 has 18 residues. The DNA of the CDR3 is TGCGCCAGCAGCTTGGTCGAGGGCGGGGGTTCCGGGGGGACTGAAGCTTTCTTT. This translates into CASSLVEGGGSGGTEAFF.

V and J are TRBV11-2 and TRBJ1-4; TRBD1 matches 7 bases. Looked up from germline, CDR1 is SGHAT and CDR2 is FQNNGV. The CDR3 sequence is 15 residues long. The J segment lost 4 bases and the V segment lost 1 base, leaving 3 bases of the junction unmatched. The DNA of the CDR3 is TGTGCCAGCAGCTTAGGAACAGGGGATAATGAAAAACTGTTTTTT. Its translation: CASSLGTGDNEKLFF.

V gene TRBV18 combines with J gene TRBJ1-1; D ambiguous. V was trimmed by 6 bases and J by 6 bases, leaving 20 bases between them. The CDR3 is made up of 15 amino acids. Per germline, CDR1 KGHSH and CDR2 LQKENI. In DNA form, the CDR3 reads TGTGCCAGCTCCTTACCGGGTTTTCGGAGGGCTGAAGCTTTCTTT. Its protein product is CASSLPGFRRAEAFF.

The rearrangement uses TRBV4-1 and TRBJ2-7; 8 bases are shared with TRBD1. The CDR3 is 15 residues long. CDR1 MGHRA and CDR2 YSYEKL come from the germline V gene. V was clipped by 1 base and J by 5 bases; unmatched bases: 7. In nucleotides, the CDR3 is TGCGCCAGCAGCCAAGTGGACAGGGCAGAAAACGAGCAGTACTTC. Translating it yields CASSQVDRAENEQYF.

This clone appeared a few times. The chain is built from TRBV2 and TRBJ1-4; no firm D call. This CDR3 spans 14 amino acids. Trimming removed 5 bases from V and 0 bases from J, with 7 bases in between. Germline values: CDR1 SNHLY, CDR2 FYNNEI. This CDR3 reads CASSRGATNEKLFF. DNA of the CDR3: TGTGCCAGCAGTCGGGGAGCAACTAATGAAAAACTGTTTTTT. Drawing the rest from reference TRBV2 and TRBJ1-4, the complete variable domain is EPEVTQTPSHQVTQMGQEVILRCVPISNHLYFYWYRQILGQKVEFLVSFYNNEISEKSEIFDDQFSVERPDGSNFTLKIRSTKLEDSAMYFCASSRGATNEKLFFGSGTQLSVL.

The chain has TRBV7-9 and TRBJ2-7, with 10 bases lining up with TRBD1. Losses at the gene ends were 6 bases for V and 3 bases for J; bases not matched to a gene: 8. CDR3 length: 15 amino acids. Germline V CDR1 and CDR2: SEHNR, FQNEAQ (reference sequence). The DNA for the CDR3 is TGTGCCAGCAGTTTCGGGACAGGGGTGGGCTACGAGCAGTACTTC. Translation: CASSFGTGVGYEQYF.

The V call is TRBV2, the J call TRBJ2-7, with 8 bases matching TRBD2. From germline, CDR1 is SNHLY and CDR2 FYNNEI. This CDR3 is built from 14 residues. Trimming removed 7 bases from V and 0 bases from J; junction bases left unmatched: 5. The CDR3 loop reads CASTQSGSSYEQYF. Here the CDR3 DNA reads TGTGCCAGCACACAAAGCGGGAGCTCCTACGAGCAGTACTTC. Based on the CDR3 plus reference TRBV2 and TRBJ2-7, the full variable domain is EPEVTQTPSHQVTQMGQEVILRCVPISNHLYFYWYRQILGQKVEFLVSFYNNEISEKSEIFDDQFSVERPDGSNFTLKIRSTKLEDSAMYFCASTQSGSSYEQYFGPGTRLTVT.

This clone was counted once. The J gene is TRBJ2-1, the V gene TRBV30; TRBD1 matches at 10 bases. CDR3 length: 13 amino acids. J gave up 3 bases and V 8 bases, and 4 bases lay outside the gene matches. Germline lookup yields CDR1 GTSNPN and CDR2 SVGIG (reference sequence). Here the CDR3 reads CAGRDRGYNEQFF. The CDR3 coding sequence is TGTGCCGGCCGGGACAGGGGCTACAATGAGCAGTTCTTC. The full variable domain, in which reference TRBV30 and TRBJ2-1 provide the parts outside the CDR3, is SQTIHQWPATLVQPVGSPLSLECTVEGTSNPNLYWYRQAAGRGLQLLFYSVGIGQISSEVPQNLSASRPQDRQFILSSKKLLLSDSGFYLCAGRDRGYNEQFFGPGTRLTVL.

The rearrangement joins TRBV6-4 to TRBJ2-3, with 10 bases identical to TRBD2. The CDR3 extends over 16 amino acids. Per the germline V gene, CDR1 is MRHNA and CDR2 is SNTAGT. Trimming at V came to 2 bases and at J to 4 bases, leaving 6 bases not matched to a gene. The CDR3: CASSDVASGSPDTQYF. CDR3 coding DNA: TGTGCCAGCAGTGACGTCGCTAGCGGGAGCCCAGATACGCAGTATTTT.

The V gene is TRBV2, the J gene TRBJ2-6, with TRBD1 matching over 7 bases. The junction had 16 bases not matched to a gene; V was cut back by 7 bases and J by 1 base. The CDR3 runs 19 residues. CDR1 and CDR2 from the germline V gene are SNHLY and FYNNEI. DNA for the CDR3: TGTGCCAGCATCCCGAACCCGGGACAGAGACATTCTGGGGCCAACGTCCTGACTTTC. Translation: CASIPNPGQRHSGANVLTF.

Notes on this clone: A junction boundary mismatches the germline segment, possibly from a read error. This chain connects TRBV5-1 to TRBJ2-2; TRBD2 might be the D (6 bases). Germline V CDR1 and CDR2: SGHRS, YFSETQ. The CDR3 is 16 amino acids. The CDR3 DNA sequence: TGCGCCAGCAGCTTACGTGGCGATAGCGGAGACGGGGGGCTGTTTTTT. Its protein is CASSLRGDSGDGGLFF.

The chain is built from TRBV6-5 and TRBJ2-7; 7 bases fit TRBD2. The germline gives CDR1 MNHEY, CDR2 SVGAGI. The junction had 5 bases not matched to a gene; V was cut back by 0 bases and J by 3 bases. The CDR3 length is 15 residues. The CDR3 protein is CASSYSGGTHYEQYF. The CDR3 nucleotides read TGTGCCAGCAGTTACTCGGGGGGGACCCACTACGAGCAGTACTTC.